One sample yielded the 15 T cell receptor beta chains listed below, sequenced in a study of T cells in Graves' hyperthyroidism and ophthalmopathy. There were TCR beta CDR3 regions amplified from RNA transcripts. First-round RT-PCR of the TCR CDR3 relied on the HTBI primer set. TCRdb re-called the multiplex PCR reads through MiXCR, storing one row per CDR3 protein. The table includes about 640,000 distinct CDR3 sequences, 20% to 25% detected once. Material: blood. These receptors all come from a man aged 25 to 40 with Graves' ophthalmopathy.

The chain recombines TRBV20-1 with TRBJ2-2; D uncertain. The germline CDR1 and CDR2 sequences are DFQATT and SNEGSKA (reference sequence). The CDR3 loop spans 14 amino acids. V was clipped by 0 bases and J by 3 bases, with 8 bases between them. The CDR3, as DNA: TGCAGTGCTAGAGATCTGGCAGACACCGGGGAGCTGTTTTTT. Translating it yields CSARDLADTGELFF.

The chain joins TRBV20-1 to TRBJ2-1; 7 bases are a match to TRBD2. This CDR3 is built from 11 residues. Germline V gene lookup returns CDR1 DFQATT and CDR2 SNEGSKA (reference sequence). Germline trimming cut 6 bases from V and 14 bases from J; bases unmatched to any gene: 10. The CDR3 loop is CSAYQRGEKFF. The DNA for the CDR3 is TGCAGTGCCTACCAGCGGGGCGAAAAGTTCTTC.

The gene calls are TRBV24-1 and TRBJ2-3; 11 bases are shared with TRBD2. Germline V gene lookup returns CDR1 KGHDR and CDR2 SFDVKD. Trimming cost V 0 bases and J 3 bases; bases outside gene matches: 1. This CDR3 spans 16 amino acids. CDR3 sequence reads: CATSDLGTSGTDTQYF. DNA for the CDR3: TGTGCCACCAGTGATTTGGGGACTAGCGGTACAGATACGCAGTATTTT.

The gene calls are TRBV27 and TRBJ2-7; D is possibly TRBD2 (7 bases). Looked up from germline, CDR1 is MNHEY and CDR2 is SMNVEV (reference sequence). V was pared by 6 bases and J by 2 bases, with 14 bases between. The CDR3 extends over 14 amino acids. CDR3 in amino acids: CASSGRGGPYEQYF. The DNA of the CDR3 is TGTGCCAGCAGCGGAAGGGGGGGGCCCTACGAGCAGTACTTC.

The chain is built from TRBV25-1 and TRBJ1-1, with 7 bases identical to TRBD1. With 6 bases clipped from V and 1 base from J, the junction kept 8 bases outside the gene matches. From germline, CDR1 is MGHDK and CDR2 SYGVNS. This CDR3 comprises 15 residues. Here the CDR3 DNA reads TGTGCCAGCAGAGCATTACAGGGGCGGAACACTGAAGCTTTCTTT. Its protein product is CASRALQGRNTEAFF.

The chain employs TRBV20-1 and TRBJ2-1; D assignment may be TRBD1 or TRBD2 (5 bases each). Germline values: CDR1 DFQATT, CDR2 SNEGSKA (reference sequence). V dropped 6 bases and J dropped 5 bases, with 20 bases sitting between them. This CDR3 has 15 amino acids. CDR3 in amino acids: CSATWPGTSHNEQFF. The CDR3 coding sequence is TGCAGTGCCACTTGGCCCGGGACGTCCCACAATGAGCAGTTCTTC.

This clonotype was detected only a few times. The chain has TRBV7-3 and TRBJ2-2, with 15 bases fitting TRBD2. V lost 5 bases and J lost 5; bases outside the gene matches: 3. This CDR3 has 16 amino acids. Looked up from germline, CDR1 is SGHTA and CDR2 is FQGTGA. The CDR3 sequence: CASSVGLAGGTGELFF. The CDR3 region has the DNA TGTGCCAGCAGCGTCGGACTAGCGGGAGGGACCGGGGAGCTGTTTTTT.

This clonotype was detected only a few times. CDR3 residues: CASTLTAGAYEQYF. CDR3 nucleotides: TGTGCCAGCACCCTAACGGCGGGGGCCTACGAGCAGTACTTC. This sequence joins TRBV7-9 and TRBJ2-7; TRBD2 matches 7 bases. This CDR3 spans 14 amino acids. V gave up 7 bases and J gave up 2 bases; unmatched junction bases: 8. Germline values: CDR1 SEHNR, CDR2 FQNEAQ (reference sequence).

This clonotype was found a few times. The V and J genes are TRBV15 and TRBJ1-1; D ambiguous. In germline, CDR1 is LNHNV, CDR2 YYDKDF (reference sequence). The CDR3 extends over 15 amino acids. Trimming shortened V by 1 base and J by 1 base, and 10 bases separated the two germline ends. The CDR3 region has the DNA TGTGCCACCAGCAGAGGCTTCGGGTCGAACACTGAAGCTTTCTTT. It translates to CATSRGFGSNTEAFF. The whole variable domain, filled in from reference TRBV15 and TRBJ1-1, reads DAMVIQNPRYQVTQFGKPVTLSCSQTLNHNVMYWYQQKSSQAPKLLFHYYDKDFNNEADTPDNFQSRRPNTSFCFLDIRSPGLGDTAMYLCATSRGFGSNTEAFFGQGTRLTVV.

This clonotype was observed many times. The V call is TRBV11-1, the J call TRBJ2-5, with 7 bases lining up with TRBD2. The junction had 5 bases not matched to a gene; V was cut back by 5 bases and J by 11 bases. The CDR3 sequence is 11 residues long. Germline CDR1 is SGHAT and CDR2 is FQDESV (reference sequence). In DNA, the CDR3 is TGTGCCAGCAGCGGGGGGGACTTTCAGTACTTC. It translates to CASSGGDFQYF.

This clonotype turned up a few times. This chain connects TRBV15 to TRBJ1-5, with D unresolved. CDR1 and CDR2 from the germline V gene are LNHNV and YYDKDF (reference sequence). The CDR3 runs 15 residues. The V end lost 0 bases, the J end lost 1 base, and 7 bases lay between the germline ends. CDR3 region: CATSREGRSNQPQHF. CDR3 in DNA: TGTGCCACCAGCAGAGAGGGTAGGAGCAATCAGCCCCAGCATTTT. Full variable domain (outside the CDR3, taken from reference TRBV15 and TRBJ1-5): DAMVIQNPRYQVTQFGKPVTLSCSQTLNHNVMYWYQQKSSQAPKLLFHYYDKDFNNEADTPDNFQSRRPNTSFCFLDIRSPGLGDTAMYLCATSREGRSNQPQHFGDGTRLSIL.

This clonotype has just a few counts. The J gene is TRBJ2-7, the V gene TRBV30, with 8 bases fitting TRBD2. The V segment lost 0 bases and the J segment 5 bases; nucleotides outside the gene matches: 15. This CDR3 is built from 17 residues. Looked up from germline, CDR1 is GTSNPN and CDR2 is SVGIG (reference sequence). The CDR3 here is CAWSVHLSSSGRNEQYF. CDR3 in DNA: TGTGCCTGGAGTGTACATTTATCGTCGAGCGGGAGAAACGAGCAGTACTTC. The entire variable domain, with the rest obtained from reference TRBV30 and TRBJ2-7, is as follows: SQTIHQWPATLVQPVGSPLSLECTVEGTSNPNLYWYRQAAGRGLQLLFYSVGIGQISSEVPQNLSASRPQDRQFILSSKKLLLSDSGFYLCAWSVHLSSSGRNEQYFGPGTRLTVT.

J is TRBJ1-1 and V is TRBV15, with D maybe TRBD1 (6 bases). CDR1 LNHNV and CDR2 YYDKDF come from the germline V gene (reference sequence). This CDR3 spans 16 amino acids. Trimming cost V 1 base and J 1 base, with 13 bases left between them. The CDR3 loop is CATSRVGGPANTEAFF. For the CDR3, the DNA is TGTGCCACCAGCAGAGTGGGGGGCCCTGCGAACACTGAAGCTTTCTTT.

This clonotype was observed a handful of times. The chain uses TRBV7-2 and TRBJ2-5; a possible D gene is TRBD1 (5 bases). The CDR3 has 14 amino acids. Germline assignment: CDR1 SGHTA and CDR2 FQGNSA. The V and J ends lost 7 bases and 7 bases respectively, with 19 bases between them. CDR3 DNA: TGTGCCAGCAACCAGGACGGCCGCCAGGGGACCCAGTACTTC. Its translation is CASNQDGRQGTQYF.

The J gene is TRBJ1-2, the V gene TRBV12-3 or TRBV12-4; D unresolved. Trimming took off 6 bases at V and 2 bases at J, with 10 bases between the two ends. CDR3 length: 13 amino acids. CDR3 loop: CASSTAGNYGYTF. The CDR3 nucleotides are TGTGCCAGCAGCACTGCGGGGAACTATGGCTACACCTTC.